This T cell receptor (beta chain) is drawn from a study of T cells in Graves' hyperthyroidism and ophthalmopathy. Regions amplified from RNA transcripts were the TCR beta CDR3 regions. A set of HTBI primers served as the primers for a first-round RT-PCR of the TCR CDR3. In TCRdb, the multiplex PCR reads were re-called with MiXCR into one record per CDR3 protein. The sample records roughly 400,000 distinct CDR3 sequences, 11% to 15% being singletons. In this sample, this clonotype turned up many times. The sample was blood. The sequence was obtained from a man aged 45-65 years with Graves' ophthalmopathy.

CDR3 in amino acids: CASSYYPSSGSYNEQFF. Here the CDR3 DNA reads TGTGCCAGCAGTTACTACCCCTCCAGCGGGAGTTACAATGAGCAGTTCTTC. This chain links TRBV6-2 or TRBV6-3 with TRBJ2-1; TRBD2 matches at 8 bases. The CDR3 has 17 residues. The V gene end was trimmed by 1 base and the J gene end by 4 bases; junction bases not matched to a gene: 9. Germline-derived CDR1 and CDR2 are MNHEY and SVGEGT.